Presented here are 11 T cell receptor beta chains from one specimen sequenced in a study of blood T cell repertoires in COVID-19. The protocol was immunoSEQ multiplex PCR, while the TCRdb copy is restricted to in-frame clones and leaves out a portion. The data contain approximately 240,000 clones, about 85% of them seen just once; the ten biggest clones take up roughly 12%. The material sequenced was peripheral blood. The origin of the receptors is a woman younger than 30 who had recovered from COVID-19.

V usage is TRBV7-9 and J usage is TRBJ1-2; 7 bases align to TRBD1. CDR1 and CDR2 (germline): SEHNR, FQNEAQ (reference sequence). This CDR3 contains 15 residues. With V trimmed by 0 bases and J by 7 bases, 8 bases remained unmatched. The CDR3 DNA reads as TGTGCCAGCAGCTTAGCCCAGGGGGTCCATCTTGGCTACACCTTC. It encodes CASSLAQGVHLGYTF. The entire variable domain, with the rest obtained from reference TRBV7-9 and TRBJ1-2, is as follows: DTGVSQNPRHKITKRGQNVTFRCDPISEHNRLYWYRQTLGQGPEFLTYFQNEAQLEKSRLLSDRFSAERPKGSFSTLEIQRTEQGDSAMYLCASSLAQGVHLGYTFGSGTRLTVV.

This rearrangement joins TRBV7-8 to TRBJ2-3; D is perhaps TRBD2 (5 bases). This CDR3 comprises 18 residues. The germline V gene has CDR1 SGHVS and CDR2 FQNEAQ. The V end lost 0 bases, the J end lost 0 bases, and 16 bases lay between the germline ends. CDR3 protein: CASSLARAYFWSTDTQYF. The CDR3 DNA reads TGTGCCAGCAGCTTAGCGCGGGCTTACTTCTGGAGCACAGATACGCAGTATTTT.

The V call is TRBV28, the J call TRBJ2-3, with TRBD2 matching over 8 bases. Germline CDR1 reads MDHEN; CDR2 reads SYDVKM. After removal of 3 bases from V and 1 base from J, the junction contained 3 bases not matched to a gene. The CDR3 has 15 residues. The CDR3 DNA is TGTGCCAGCAGTTTCGCGCGGGAGGGCACAGATACGCAGTATTTT. The encoded protein is CASSFAREGTDTQYF. Using reference TRBV28 and TRBJ2-3 for the parts outside the CDR3, the full variable domain is DVKVTQSSRYLVKRTGEKVFLECVQDMDHENMFWYRQDPGLGLRLIYFSYDVKMKEKGDIPEGYSVSREKKERFSLILESASTNQTSMYLCASSFAREGTDTQYFGPGTRLTVL.

The V call is TRBV19, the J call TRBJ1-2; 10 bases agree with TRBD1. The V gene end was trimmed by 5 bases and the J gene end by 2 bases; junction bases not matched to a gene: 11. Germline loops: CDR1 LNHDA, CDR2 SQIVND (reference sequence). The CDR3 loop spans 17 amino acids. CDR3 coding DNA: TGTGCCAGTAGTTCTGACAGGGGGCTTCATGGAAACTATGGCTACACCTTC. This codes for CASSSDRGLHGNYGYTF.

The rearrangement links TRBV9 to TRBJ1-1; no clear D gene. From germline, CDR1 is SGDLS and CDR2 YYNGEE. The CDR3 is 12 amino acids. V was trimmed by 7 bases and J by 1 base, leaving 8 bases between them. CDR3 region: CASRQENTEAFF. The CDR3, as DNA: TGTGCCAGCCGCCAGGAGAACACTGAAGCTTTCTTT.

This clone was counted a few times. This sequence joins TRBV20-1 and TRBJ2-7; 9 bases fit TRBD1. This CDR3 has 15 amino acids. J gave up 7 bases and V 3 bases, and 13 bases lay outside the gene matches. CDR1 and CDR2 from the germline V gene are DFQATT and SNEGSKA (reference sequence). The CDR3 is CSASDGGHRGQEQYF. In DNA form, the CDR3 reads TGCAGTGCTAGTGACGGGGGGCACAGGGGGCAAGAGCAGTACTTC.

The CDR3 sequence: CATNDSGDSTDTQYF. The CDR3 DNA follows: TGTGCCACCAACGACTCCGGGGATAGCACAGATACGCAGTATTTT. The rearrangement joins TRBV24-1 to TRBJ2-3, with D perhaps matching TRBD2 (5 bases). The CDR3 spans 15 residues. The ends were cut back, 8 bases at V and 0 bases at J, with 14 bases in the middle. Germline CDR1 is KGHDR and CDR2 is SFDVKD.

This clone was seen more than once but under ten times. CDR3 protein: CASRTYIGQSYEQYF. The CDR3 DNA is TGTGCCAGCAGGACCTATATAGGACAGTCCTACGAGCAGTACTTC. The V and J genes are TRBV21-1 and TRBJ2-7; no DNA check was done on the table's D call, TRBD1. TRBV21-1 is shown as a pseudogene. The CDR3 contains 15 residues.

Concerning this clone itself: One end of the junction fails to match germline, which may point to a read error. V gene TRBV6-5 combines with J gene TRBJ2-7, with D maybe TRBD2 (6 bases). The CDR3 totals 13 residues. The germline V gene has CDR1 MNHEY and CDR2 SVGAGI. The CDR3 is CASKSGVSHEQYF. The CDR3 coding sequence is TGTGCCAGCAAGTCGGGAGTCTCCCACGAGCAGTACTTC.

This clone has just a few counts. The chain combines TRBV19 with TRBJ2-7; possible D gene TRBD2, 5 bases. Germline V gene data show CDR1 as LNHDA and CDR2 as SQIVND (reference sequence). Trimming removed 7 bases at V and 3 bases at J, with 13 bases between. The CDR3 extends over 13 amino acids. CDR3 sequence: CASIKEGGYEQYF. CDR3 sequence (DNA): TGTGCCAGTATCAAAGAGGGCGGCTACGAGCAGTACTTC.

The J gene is TRBJ1-1, the V gene TRBV21-1. TRBV21-1 is reported as a pseudogene. CDR3 length: 15 residues. The CDR3 nucleotides read TGTGCCAGCAGCAAAATAGCGGATTGGGACACTGAAGCTTTCTTT. This translates into CASSKIADWDTEAFF.